Here is one T cell receptor beta chain with its context. The table lists this clonotype with a few counts. This clone's antigen is unknown. Within one base of it there is no much larger clone, and no base qualities were kept. The receptor library was made with 5' RACE. The run used an Illumina HiSeq 2500. A second PCR of 7 to 11 cycles was performed with a sample-barcoded 5' primer and a J-beta primer mix. Each TCR beta cDNA molecule received a unique molecular identifier from a template-switch 5' adaptor carrying 12 random nucleotides. Each sample yielded at least 3 million CDR3-containing paired-end reads. All of the RNA was converted into first-strand cDNA using the Mint cDNA synthesis kit, with a TRBC-specific oligonucleotide serving as the primer. Following uracil-DNA glycosylase treatment, a first 18-cycle PCR with universal primers M1SS and BC2_uni_R was performed on all cDNA. Per the original workflow: For normalization, 1 million high-quality reads were randomly selected from each sample, with every read carrying a distinct molecular identifier. Instead of being binned into consensus sequences, reads that shared molecular identifiers were thrown out. MiTCR, with a Q25 quality threshold and the strictest error-elimination algorithm, was used for CDR3 identification, clonotype clustering and error correction. Lower-bound total TCR beta diversity was estimated with a nonparametric unseen species model using Euler transformation. TCRdb reprocessing: public reads trimmed at Q25 with fastp, clones called with MiXCR, in-frame beta chains kept. All rows with the same CDR3 protein become a single entry with the most common DNA and genes. Here the V and J calls rest on TCRdb's processing, not on the authors' analysis. This sample has fewer than 900,000 distinct CDR3 sequences in its table, and around 40% of those were observed once. Roughly 20% of the sample rests with the top ten.

The germline V gene specifies SGDLS as CDR1 and YYNGEE as CDR2. Including the terminal cysteine and phenylalanine, the CDR3 comprises 14 residues. The sequence is cut down to CDR3 DNA, 42 bases in frame from base 1. The data were obtained in a study of blood T cells in healthy people across ages (dated by TCRdb to about 2015). Context from the whole study: In model experiments, roughly one uniquely barcoded TCR beta cDNA molecule per two T cells was captured by template switching. The study measured age-related changes in TCR beta repertoire diversity using deep sequencing normalized with unique cDNA molecular identifiers. Donors of different ages were randomly distributed across sequencing lanes to avoid experimental bias. The study analyzed two additional independent replicas of 1 million unique cDNA reads from the same blood draw for two donors, one aged 18 to 30 and one aged 80 or older. Four age groups were formed from the donors: young (average about 17 years), middle-aged (approximately 40), aged (under 70) and long-lived (around 82). What the work shows at the level of the full study, not this receptor alone: Since profiling was done on bulk unsorted PBMCs, naive and antigen-experienced compartments could not be conclusively compared. Compared with the aged group, more naive CD4+ T cells, fewer expanded clones and increased TCR diversity were shown by the long-lived group, suggesting age selection. Because the CMV infection status of the donors was unknown, age-related changes in expanded clonotypes may potentially have been confounded. The percentage of naive T cells measured by flow cytometry correlated strongly with observed TCR beta diversity. Observed TCR beta diversity per million T cells fell roughly linearly with age, and a significant reduction was already apparent by age roughly 40. Estimates of total diversity based on one million sequenced T cells were considered lower bounds and underestimates.

Donors were roughly 40 systemically healthy Caucasian individuals from Russia aged roughly 6 to 100 years. Each donor gave around 9 milliliters of peripheral blood, collected into EDTA-treated Vacutainer tubes. Ficoll-Paque density-gradient centrifugation was used to isolate PBMCs, with at least 6.5 million per sample. Total RNA was extracted from PBMCs with Trizol reagent, with at least 6 micrograms obtained per sample. For every donor, an aliquot of PBMCs went through flow cytometry to measure the percentages of naive CD45RAhigh/CD27high T cells. The sample consisted of blood. The TCR was taken from a woman in her fifties or sixties in good health. The V and J genes are TRBV9 and TRBJ2-4; the D gene is perhaps TRBD1, on 6 matching bases. The J call is doubtful: the DNA matches TRBJ2-7 better. The DNA sequence reads TGTGCCAGCAGCGTCGGGACAACCCTCTACGAGCAGTACTTC. It translates to CASSVGTTLYEQYF.